Listed here is a single TCR beta chain. No antigen is known for it. The sample is drawn from a study of T cell responses to AZD1222 COVID-19 vaccine. Study findings and constraints: CD4 TCRs linked to vaccination spanned spike, dominating at 160-218 and 743-854. Baseline serostatus was positive in only six AZD1222 recipients. Clonal diversity may have been underestimated in mostly white British donors.

CDR1 is SGHRS, CDR2 YFSETQ, per germline. This CDR3 contains 15 residues. V shed 6 bases, J shed 2 bases, and the junction held 5 bases outside the gene matches. Analyses pooled second doses at about 4 or about 12 weeks. Method: immunoSEQ multiplex PCR; TCRdb's copy keeps in-frame clones and lacks some. The sample consists of approximately 110,000 clones, 87% of them appearing once. The sequence was collected from an adult who received the AZD1222 COVID-19 vaccine. The V call is TRBV5-1, the J call TRBJ1-6; 7 nucleotides line up with TRBD1. Here the sequenced sample was peripheral blood, taken 28 days after the second AZD1222 dose. Written as DNA, the CDR3 is TGCGCCAGCACCTCGACAGGGCCCTATAATTCACCCCTCCACTTT. Protein sequence: CASTSTGPYNSPLHF. The complete variable domain, with remaining parts taken from reference TRBV5-1 and TRBJ1-6, reads KAGVTQTPRYLIKTRGQQVTLSCSPISGHRSVSWYQQTPGQGLQFLFEYFSETQRNKGNFPGRFSGRQFSNSRSEMNVSTLELGDSALYLCASTSTGPYNSPLHFGNGTRLTVT.